This T cell receptor (beta chain) was recorded in a study of cytomegalovirus exposure and HLA in healthy donors. Study findings and constraints: The Asian-associated ancestry cluster reportedly had fewer N-insertions than the approximately 670-donor mean in a later analysis.

This clone occurred once. Its target is unknown. Trimming removed 0 bases from V and 4 bases from J, with 14 bases in between. CDR3 length equals 15 residues. CDR1 is SGDLS and CDR2 is YYNGEE in the germline V gene. The PCR was carried out with 60 Vbeta primers and 13 Jbeta primers. Method: immunoSEQ multiplex PCR; TCRdb's copy keeps in-frame clones and lacks some. The sample yields more than 150,000 clones, around four fifths seen once. The chain employs TRBV9 and TRBJ2-7, with D maybe TRBD2 (6 bases). This sequence was found in a male donor in good health and CMV-seronegative. Sequencing was performed on PBMCs. The chain's CDR3 is CASSVAPEGTYEQYF. The CDR3, as DNA: TGTGCCAGCAGCGTAGCCCCAGAGGGGACTTACGAGCAGTACTTC.